A selection of T cell receptor beta chains follows, all from one sample in a study of blood T cell repertoires in COVID-19. The data were produced by immunoSEQ multiplex PCR, yet TCRdb's version contains in-frame clones alone and is incomplete. The sample gives over 140,000 clones, about 86% of which show up once; less than 4% is in the top ten. The sample comprised peripheral blood. These receptors were taken from a woman aged 60-75 years with acute or convalescent COVID-19. Both conserved end residues are part of each CDR3. D genes are given only for firm matches. Only some rows state a clone size, as once, few, many or a class for expanded clones.

abundance | d_gene | j_gene | v_gene | CDR3aa | CDR3nt
once | TRBD2 | TRBJ2-7 | TRBV29-1 | CSVVYILAGGQEQYF | TGCAGCGTTGTCTATATACTAGCGGGAGGACAAGAGCAGTACTTC
- | - | TRBJ2-1 | TRBV9 | CASSVETRFPLTYNEQFF | TGTGCCAGCAGCGTAGAGACTAGGTTTCCCTTAACGTACAATGAGCAGTTCTTC
- | - | TRBJ2-1 | TRBV9 | CASSVAPGLINEQFF | TGTGCCAGCAGCGTGGCACCGGGACTTATCAATGAGCAGTTCTTC
- | TRBD2 | TRBJ2-1 | TRBV10-1 | CASSESSGIFNEQFF | TGCGCCAGCAGTGAGTCTAGCGGGATTTTCAATGAGCAGTTCTTC
- | - | TRBJ2-2 | TRBV1 | CTRMRRDTGELFF | TGCACCAGGATGCGGAGGGACACCGGGGAGCTGTTTTTT
few | TRBD1 | TRBJ1-1 | TRBV3-1/TRBV3-2 | CASKRQGGTEAFF | TGTGCCAGCAAAAGACAGGGAGGCACTGAAGCTTTCTTT
once | - | TRBJ2-1 | TRBV9 | CASSVGGGPGDEQFF | TGTGCCAGCAGCGTAGGTGGAGGGCCGGGGGATGAGCAGTTCTTC
- | - | TRBJ1-2 | TRBV14 | CASSHRRGYGYTF | TGTGCCAGCAGCCACCGCAGGGGATATGGCTACACCTTC
few | TRBD2 | TRBJ2-1 | TRBV29-1 | CSSGRLYNEQFF | TGCTCTAGCGGGAGGCTCTACAATGAGCAGTTCTTC
- | - | TRBJ2-1 | TRBV6-5 | CASSLTSYNEQFF | TGTGCCAGCAGCCTGACTAGTTACAATGAGCAGTTCTTC
- | TRBD2 | TRBJ2-5 | TRBV11-2 | CASSILSTSLYQETQYF | TGTGCCAGCAGCATCCTATCGACTAGCCTGTACCAAGAGACCCAGTACTTC
- | TRBD2 | TRBJ2-5 | TRBV7-6 | CASSLGTGTRQETQYF | TGTGCCAGCAGCTTAGGAACCGGGACTAGGCAAGAGACCCAGTACTTC
- | - | TRBJ1-1 | TRBV7-9 | CASSSNRANTEAFF | TGTGCCAGCAGCTCCAACCGAGCGAACACTGAAGCTTTCTTT
- | TRBD1 | TRBJ2-7 | TRBV27 | CASSLLGQGGDEQYF | TGTGCCAGCAGTTTATTGGGACAGGGGGGCGATGAGCAGTACTTC
- | TRBD2 | TRBJ2-7 | TRBV6-6 | CASSYPSGRAVEQYF | TGTGCCAGCAGTTACCCTAGCGGGAGGGCCGTTGAGCAGTACTTC
- | TRBD1 | TRBJ1-2 | TRBV28 | CASRYWDRTYGYTF | TGTGCCAGCAGGTATTGGGACAGGACGTATGGCTACACCTTC
- | TRBD1 | TRBJ1-4 | TRBV7-9 | CASSLTEKAGDRVNEKLFF | TGTGCCAGCAGCTTAACCGAGAAGGCGGGGGACAGGGTTAATGAAAAACTGTTTTTT
- | - | TRBJ2-7 | TRBV28 | CASRLSSYEQYF | TGTGCCAGCAGACTAAGCTCCTACGAGCAGTACTTC
- | - | TRBJ1-1 | TRBV6-6 | CASSPQNTEAFF | TGTGCCAGCAGTCCCCAGAACACTGAAGCTTTCTTT
- | TRBD2 | TRBJ2-7 | TRBV19 | CASSQEVGGEQYF | TGTGCCAGTAGTCAGGAAGTGGGAGGGGAGCAGTACTTC
- | - | TRBJ1-5 | TRBV28 | CASSSSQPQHF | TGTGCCAGCAGTTCGAGTCAGCCCCAGCATTTT
- | TRBD1 | TRBJ2-5 | TRBV19 | CASSTTGTARETQYF | TGTGCCAGTAGTACTACCGGGACAGCCAGGGAGACCCAGTACTTC
- | - | TRBJ1-1 | TRBV14 | CASSQAGVTEAFF | TGTGCCAGCTCCCAAGCGGGGGTCACTGAAGCTTTCTTT
few | TRBD2 | TRBJ2-1 | TRBV7-9 | CASSFPMYWAGGYNEQFF | TGTGCCAGCAGCTTCCCAATGTACTGGGCGGGAGGTTACAATGAGCAGTTCTTC
- | - | TRBJ2-2 | TRBV28 | CAVGTTNGGELFF | TGTGCCGTGGGCACCACAAACGGCGGGGAGCTGTTTTTT
- | TRBD2 | TRBJ2-7 | TRBV3-1/TRBV3-2 | CASSPGGGGGYEQYF | TGTGCCAGCAGCCCCGGGGGGGGAGGCGGATACGAGCAGTACTTC
once | - | TRBJ1-2 | TRBV15 | CATSRLPTPNYGYTF | TGTGCCACCAGCAGATTACCGACTCCTAACTATGGCTACACCTTC
- | TRBD2 | TRBJ2-1 | TRBV24-1 | CATSASGEDNEQFF | TGTGCCACCAGTGCTAGCGGGGAAGACAATGAGCAGTTCTTC
- | TRBD1 | TRBJ2-3 | TRBV5-8 | CASSSVPGGATDTQYF | TGTGCCAGCAGCTCCGTCCCAGGGGGTGCAACAGATACGCAGTATTTT
- | - | TRBJ1-2 | TRBV4-1 | CASSQVRDVGAGYGYTF | TGCGCCAGCAGCCAAGTCCGGGATGTGGGGGCTGGCTATGGCTACACCTTC
- | TRBD1 | TRBJ2-7 | TRBV19 | CASSMGQGGEQYF | TGTGCCAGTAGTATGGGACAGGGCGGCGAGCAGTACTTC
- | TRBD2 | TRBJ2-4 | TRBV5-8 | CATEPRGRALNIQYF | TGTGCCACCGAACCGCGCGGGAGGGCCCTAAACATTCAGTACTTC
- | - | TRBJ1-3 | TRBV3-1/TRBV3-2 | CASSQASGTLNTIYF | TGTGCCAGCAGCCAAGCTTCGGGAACTCTCAACACCATATATTTT
- | TRBD2 | TRBJ2-7 | TRBV11-3 | CASSLASGSYEQYF | TGTGCCAGCAGCTTAGCTAGCGGGAGCTACGAGCAGTACTTC
- | - | TRBJ2-2 | TRBV29-1 | CSVEMRRPNTGELFF | TGCAGCGTCGAAATGCGGAGACCGAACACCGGGGAGCTGTTTTTT
- | - | TRBJ2-7 | TRBV7-3 | CASSHSYEQYF | TGTGCCAGCAGTCATAGCTACGAGCAGTACTTC
- | - | TRBJ2-7 | TRBV12-5 | CASARGSYEQYF | TGTGCTAGTGCGCGCGGTTCCTACGAGCAGTACTTC
- | - | TRBJ1-5 | TRBV28 | CASTVIDQPQHF | TGTGCCAGCACCGTGATAGATCAGCCCCAGCATTTT
- | TRBD2 | TRBJ2-7 | TRBV5-1 | CASQREQGYEQYF | TGCGCCAGTCAGCGGGAGCAGGGTTACGAGCAGTACTTC
- | TRBD2 | TRBJ2-7 | TRBV28 | CASSFGRGISYEQYF | TGTGCCAGCAGTTTTGGGAGGGGCATATCCTACGAGCAGTACTTC
once | TRBD1 | TRBJ1-1 | TRBV28 | CASSPGGTGRSTEAFF | TGTGCCAGCAGTCCAGGGGGGACAGGGAGGAGCACTGAAGCTTTCTTT
once | TRBD2 | TRBJ2-7 | TRBV29-1 | CSAIAGPYEQYF | TGCAGCGCAATAGCGGGGCCCTACGAGCAGTACTTC
once | TRBD2 | TRBJ2-2 | TRBV4-3 | CASSQDRASGRWTGELFF | TGCGCCAGCAGCCAAGATCGGGCTAGCGGGAGGTGGACCGGGGAGCTGTTTTTT